The 25 T cell receptor beta chains presented below share a single source sample, sequenced in a study of shared clonotypes between healthy human individuals. Measured with immunoSEQ multiplex PCR; TCRdb has only the in-frame clones, and not every one. The sample records approximately 1.4 million clones, approximately 98% being singletons. Sequenced input: naive CD4+ T cells sorted from blood. Stated subset: CD45RA+ positively selected. These receptors originate from a man aged 25-45 years in good health.

V usage is TRBV5-1 and J usage is TRBJ1-1; 7 bases align to TRBD1. This CDR3 comprises 14 residues. Germline CDR1 and CDR2: SGHRS and YFSETQ. Trimming removed 7 bases from V and 4 bases from J; junction bases left unmatched: 10. The CDR3 spells CASRVGGFFTEAFF. The DNA for the CDR3 is TGCGCCAGCCGGGTAGGGGGCTTTTTCACTGAAGCTTTCTTT. The variable domain in full, completed from reference TRBV5-1 and TRBJ1-1, reads KAGVTQTPRYLIKTRGQQVTLSCSPISGHRSVSWYQQTPGQGLQFLFEYFSETQRNKGNFPGRFSGRQFSNSRSEMNVSTLELGDSALYLCASRVGGFFTEAFFGQGTRLTVV.

V is TRBV15 and J is TRBJ2-5; D may correspond to TRBD1 or TRBD2 (6 bases each). Germline assignment: CDR1 LNHNV and CDR2 YYDKDF (reference sequence). The CDR3 consists of 15 residues. Trimming took 5 bases from V and 4 from J, leaving 17 bases between them. The CDR3 loop reads CATSPRFGGPETQYF. In DNA form, the CDR3 reads TGTGCCACCAGCCCCAGGTTTGGGGGGCCAGAGACCCAGTACTTC.

This sequence joins TRBV18 and TRBJ1-5, with unresolved D. Germline V gives CDR1 KGHSH, CDR2 LQKENI. Trimming took off 1 base at V and 4 bases at J, with 8 bases between the two ends. The CDR3 runs to 14 residues. The CDR3 region is CASSPRAQNQPQHF. The CDR3 nucleotides are TGTGCCAGCTCACCACGCGCCCAGAATCAGCCCCAGCATTTT.

The rearrangement links TRBV28 to TRBJ1-5, with 11 bases fitting TRBD1. This CDR3 spans 18 amino acids. Unmatched junction bases numbered 11, after V lost 5 bases and J lost 2 bases. Per the germline V gene, CDR1 is MDHEN and CDR2 is SYDVKM. The CDR3 DNA reads as TGTGCCAGCAGTACCGGGACAGGGGGAGTAAGGGGCAATCAGCCCCAGCATTTT. As protein: CASSTGTGGVRGNQPQHF. The full variable domain, completed using reference TRBV28 and TRBJ1-5, is DVKVTQSSRYLVKRTGEKVFLECVQDMDHENMFWYRQDPGLGLRLIYFSYDVKMKEKGDIPEGYSVSREKKERFSLILESASTNQTSMYLCASSTGTGGVRGNQPQHFGDGTRLSIL.

The V gene is TRBV7-2, the J gene TRBJ2-7; a possible D gene is TRBD2 (5 bases). The CDR3 consists of 14 residues. V was cut by 5 bases and J by 3 bases, with 14 bases left in between. Germline assignment: CDR1 SGHTA and CDR2 FQGNSA. CDR3 sequence (DNA): TGTGCCAGCAGCGCCACCGGGATTATCTACGAGCAGTACTTC. Its translation: CASSATGIIYEQYF.

The chain uses TRBV11-3 and TRBJ2-1; unclear D gene. This CDR3 comprises 15 residues. V lost 2 bases and J 2 bases, leaving 10 bases between the germline ends. Germline CDR1 and CDR2: SGHNT and YENEEA. The DNA of the CDR3 is TGTGCCAGCAGCTTACTTGGCGAGCCCTACAATGAGCAGTTCTTC. This encodes CASSLLGEPYNEQFF.

This clone was observed a single time. The chain couples TRBV5-1 to TRBJ2-1; TRBD2 might be the D (5 bases). CDR3 length: 16 amino acids. The germline V gene encodes CDR1 SGHRS and CDR2 YFSETQ. Trimming shortened V by 0 bases and J by 4 bases, and 14 bases separated the two germline ends. CDR3 amino acids: CASSLVRGFPYNEQFF. The CDR3 DNA reads as TGCGCCAGCAGCTTGGTGAGAGGGTTCCCTTACAATGAGCAGTTCTTC.

The V gene is TRBV7-9, the J gene TRBJ2-5; perhaps D is TRBD1 or TRBD2 (6 bases each). Deletions cut 2 bases from V and 2 bases from J, with 15 bases between. The CDR3 extends over 16 amino acids. Germline V gene lookup returns CDR1 SEHNR and CDR2 FQNEAQ (reference sequence). CDR3 nucleotide sequence: TGTGCCAGCAGCTTAATGGGGGCAGGGAGGCAAGAGACCCAGTACTTC. This translates into CASSLMGAGRQETQYF. The variable domain in full, completed from reference TRBV7-9 and TRBJ2-5, reads DTGVSQNPRHKITKRGQNVTFRCDPISEHNRLYWYRQTLGQGPEFLTYFQNEAQLEKSRLLSDRFSAERPKGSFSTLEIQRTEQGDSAMYLCASSLMGAGRQETQYFGPGTRLLVL.

Here the CDR3 reads CASRHQQGSEQYF. CDR3 in DNA: TGTGCCAGCAGACACCAACAGGGGAGCGAGCAGTACTTC. The V call is TRBV6-5, the J call TRBJ2-7, with 7 positions matching TRBD1. The germline gives CDR1 MNHEY, CDR2 SVGAGI. CDR3 length equals 13 residues. The V segment lost 6 bases and the J segment 6 bases; nucleotides outside the gene matches: 8.

The chain carries TRBV11-2 and TRBJ2-4; D is unresolved. Looked up from germline, CDR1 is SGHAT and CDR2 is FQNNGV. The CDR3 has 14 amino acids. Trimming left V 5 bases short and J 1 base short, with 9 bases between. In DNA, the CDR3 is TGTGCCAGCAGCATGGCCGGGGCCAAAAACATTCAGTACTTC. It yields the protein CASSMAGAKNIQYF.

This sequence joins TRBV5-1 and TRBJ2-5; TRBD1 agrees at 8 bases. V shed 5 bases, J shed 4 bases, and the junction held 4 bases outside the gene matches. There are 13 residues in the CDR3. CDR1 is SGHRS, CDR2 YFSETQ, per germline. CDR3 amino acids: CASRKTGGETQYF. The CDR3 nucleotides are TGCGCCAGCAGGAAAACAGGGGGAGAGACCCAGTACTTC.

In DNA form, the CDR3 reads TGTGCCAGCAGCAGGGGACAGGGCATGAACACCGGGGAGCTGTTTTTT. This gives the protein CASSRGQGMNTGELFF. This rearrangement joins TRBV5-4 to TRBJ2-2; 9 bases are a match to TRBD1. With V trimmed by 4 bases and J by 1 base, 5 bases remained unmatched. CDR1 is SGHNT, CDR2 YYREEE, per germline (reference sequence). The CDR3 is made up of 16 amino acids. Variable domain in full (rest from reference TRBV5-4 and TRBJ2-2): ETGVTQSPTHLIKTRGQQVTLRCSSQSGHNTVSWYQQALGQGPQFIFQYYREEENGRGNFPPRFSGLQFPNYSSELNVNALELDDSALYLCASSRGQGMNTGELFFGEGSRLTVL.

The CDR3 nucleotides read TGTGCCAGCAGACATATGGGTGGGGATGAAAAACTGTTTTTT. Amino acid sequence: CASRHMGGDEKLFF. The chain employs TRBV6-1 and TRBJ1-4, with D hard to call. The germline V and J ends were trimmed by 6 bases and 6 bases, with 14 bases remaining between them. Germline V gene data show CDR1 as MNHNS and CDR2 as SASEGT. The CDR3 has 14 amino acids.

The chain joins TRBV6-7 to TRBJ2-1; D remains ambiguous. TRBV6-7 counts as an open reading frame of uncertain function. CDR3 length: 14 residues. Trimming cost V 7 bases and J 0 bases, with 10 bases left between them. CDR3 coding DNA: TGTGCCAGCATCGTAGCCCTCTCCTACAATGAGCAGTTCTTC. It encodes CASIVALSYNEQFF.

The J gene is TRBJ2-7, the V gene TRBV7-9; no definite D call. Per germline, CDR1 SEHNR and CDR2 FQNEAQ (reference sequence). CDR3 length: 12 residues. Trimming took 6 bases from V and 3 from J, leaving 9 bases between them. For the CDR3, the DNA is TGTGCCAGCAGGTTGGGCAACTACGAGCAGTACTTC. As protein: CASRLGNYEQYF.

The J gene is TRBJ2-1, the V gene TRBV27; TRBD2 matches 9 bases. This CDR3 comprises 17 residues. Per germline, CDR1 MNHEY and CDR2 SMNVEV (reference sequence). V trimming: 2 bases; J trimming: 2 bases; junction bases outside the gene matches: 7. This CDR3 reads CASSLPSLAGTYNEQFF. The CDR3 DNA follows: TGTGCCAGCAGTTTACCGTCACTAGCGGGTACCTACAATGAGCAGTTCTTC.

The genes are TRBV18 and TRBJ2-3; tentative D call: TRBD2 (5 bases). Germline lookup yields CDR1 KGHSH and CDR2 LQKENI. The V end was cut by 6 bases, the J end by 0 bases, with 16 bases between. This CDR3 contains 16 residues. CDR3 nucleotides: TGTGCCAGCTCCGGAGGTTGGGGAGATAGCACAGATACGCAGTATTTT. Translated, it gives CASSGGWGDSTDTQYF. The full variable domain, rest sourced from reference TRBV18 and TRBJ2-3, is NAGVMQNPRHLVRRRGQEARLRCSPMKGHSHVYWYRQLPEEGLKFMVYLQKENIIDESGMPKERFSAEFPKEGPSILRIQQVVRGDSAAYFCASSGGWGDSTDTQYFGPGTRLTVL.

The gene calls are TRBV7-2 and TRBJ1-1, with D perhaps TRBD1 (5 bases). Between the trimmed V and J ends, which lost 0 bases and 3 bases, there was a span of 11 bases. The germline gives CDR1 SGHTA, CDR2 FQGNSA. The CDR3 runs 15 residues. The CDR3 region has the DNA TGTGCCAGCAGCTTAGCCATTGGGGGAGACACTGAAGCTTTCTTT. Translating it yields CASSLAIGGDTEAFF.

This chain connects TRBV13 to TRBJ2-2, with D unresolved. Trimming stripped 2 bases from V and 5 bases from J, with 3 bases between. CDR3 length equals 12 residues. Germline V gene sequence: CDR1 PRHDT, CDR2 FYEKMQ (reference sequence). CDR3 in DNA: TGTGCCAGCAGCTTACGGACCGGGGAGCTGTTTTTT. Its translation is CASSLRTGELFF.

The chain links TRBV5-5 to TRBJ1-4; 8 nucleotides agree with TRBD1. Germline CDR1 SGHKS, CDR2 YYEKEE (reference sequence). This CDR3 is 15 amino acids long. The junction had 5 bases not matched to a gene; V was cut back by 0 bases and J by 7 bases. The CDR3 here is CASSLAHRGIEKLFF. In nucleotides, the CDR3 is TGTGCCAGCAGCTTGGCCCACAGGGGGATTGAAAAACTGTTTTTT.

The CDR3 loop reads CASSQLAGDSYEQYF. The CDR3 nucleotides read TGTGCCAGCAGCCAATTAGCGGGGGACTCCTACGAGCAGTACTTC. The chain is built from TRBV7-2 and TRBJ2-7; 9 bases map to TRBD2. Germline-derived CDR1 and CDR2 are SGHTA and FQGNSA. The ends lost 5 bases at V and 0 bases at J; junction bases unmatched: 5. The CDR3 covers 15 residues.

The chain links TRBV5-4 to TRBJ2-7, with D uncertain. The CDR3 has 13 amino acids. The V end lost 10 bases, the J end lost 6 bases, and 20 bases lay between the germline ends. Germline lookup yields CDR1 SGHNT and CDR2 YYREEE (reference sequence). The CDR3 spells CASSLSPPGEQYF. In nucleotides, the CDR3 is TGTGCCTCCAGCTTGTCGCCACCTGGCGAGCAGTACTTC.

The V gene is TRBV11-2, the J gene TRBJ2-2, with 8 bases fitting TRBD1. This CDR3 spans 18 amino acids. Per the germline V gene, CDR1 is SGHAT and CDR2 is FQNNGV. V shed 2 bases, J shed 0 bases, and the junction held 8 bases outside the gene matches. CDR3 DNA sequence: TGTGCCAGCAGCTTATTGGTTTTACAGGGGGCGAACACCGGGGAGCTGTTTTTT. This gives the protein CASSLLVLQGANTGELFF.

This clone has only one observation. The rearrangement links TRBV5-4 to TRBJ2-7; 7 bases line up with TRBD1. The CDR3 loop spans 14 amino acids. Per the germline V gene, CDR1 is SGHNT and CDR2 is YYREEE (reference sequence). The J segment lost 3 bases and the V segment lost 4 bases, leaving 7 bases of the junction unmatched. As DNA, the CDR3 is TGTGCCAGCAGCCAGAGACAGGGTAACTACGAGCAGTACTTC. As protein: CASSQRQGNYEQYF.

The V and J genes are TRBV9 and TRBJ2-5; 10 bases map to TRBD2. V lost 0 bases to trimming and J lost 4 bases; unmatched junction nucleotides: 6. The CDR3 totals 16 residues. Germline-derived CDR1 and CDR2 are SGDLS and YYNGEE. The CDR3 DNA is TGTGCCAGCAGCGTAGGCTCTAGCGGGAGTGGAGAGACCCAGTACTTC. Translation gives CASSVGSSGSGETQYF.